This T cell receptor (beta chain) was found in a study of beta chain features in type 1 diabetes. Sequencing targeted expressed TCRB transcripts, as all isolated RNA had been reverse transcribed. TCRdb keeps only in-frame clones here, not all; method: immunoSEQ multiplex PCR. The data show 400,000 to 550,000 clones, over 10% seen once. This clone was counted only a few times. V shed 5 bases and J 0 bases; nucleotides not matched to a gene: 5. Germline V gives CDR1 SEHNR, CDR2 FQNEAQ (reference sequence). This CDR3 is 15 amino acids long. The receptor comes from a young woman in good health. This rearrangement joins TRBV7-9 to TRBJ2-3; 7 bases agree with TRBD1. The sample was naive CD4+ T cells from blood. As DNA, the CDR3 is TGTGCCAGCAGCACGGGACAGTTTAGCACAGATACGCAGTATTTT. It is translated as CASSTGQFSTDTQYF. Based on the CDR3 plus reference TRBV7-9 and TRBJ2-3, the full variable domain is DTGVSQNPRHKITKRGQNVTFRCDPISEHNRLYWYRQTLGQGPEFLTYFQNEAQLEKSRLLSDRFSAERPKGSFSTLEIQRTEQGDSAMYLCASSTGQFSTDTQYFGPGTRLTVL.